These 21 T cell receptor beta chains originate from one sample sequenced in a study of T cells in Graves' hyperthyroidism and ophthalmopathy. TCR beta CDR3 sequences were amplified from RNA transcripts. In the first-round RT-PCR of the TCR CDR3, the HTBI primer set was used. TCRdb analysed the multiplex PCR reads with MiXCR anew, one entry per CDR3 protein. The data contain some 530,000 distinct CDR3 sequences, about 22% of them seen just once; the ten biggest clones take up roughly 49%. Material for sequencing was blood. These receptors all come from a woman in her sixties or seventies with Graves' ophthalmopathy.

This clonotype came up many times. The rearrangement links TRBV12-3 or TRBV12-4 to TRBJ1-6; D remains ambiguous. Trimming cost V 5 bases and J 5 bases, with 19 bases left between them. The CDR3 runs 17 residues. The CDR3 protein is CASSPSSTNFNNSPLHF. The CDR3 coding sequence is TGTGCCAGCAGTCCTAGTTCCACGAATTTCAATAATTCACCCCTCCACTTT.

This clonotype was seen ten or more times. The rearrangement uses TRBV12-3 or TRBV12-4 and TRBJ2-7; the match to TRBD2 covers 8 bases. Losses at the gene ends were 5 bases for V and 2 bases for J; bases not matched to a gene: 8. The CDR3 runs to 15 residues. The CDR3 reads CASSKSGRPPYEQYF. CDR3 bases: TGTGCCAGCAGTAAAAGCGGGAGACCTCCCTACGAGCAGTACTTC.

This clonotype was seen many times. This rearrangement joins TRBV7-8 to TRBJ2-7; D not resolved. CDR3 length: 15 amino acids. Trimming took off 1 base at V and 3 bases at J, with 13 bases between the two ends. Looked up from germline, CDR1 is SGHVS and CDR2 is FQNEAQ. DNA for the CDR3: TGTGCCAGCAGCTTAGTAGGGCAGGCCCGCTACGAGCAGTACTTC. This gives the protein CASSLVGQARYEQYF.

The gene calls are TRBV28 and TRBJ2-7, with D perhaps TRBD1 or TRBD2 (5 bases each). The ends were cut back, 4 bases at V and 2 bases at J, with 15 bases in the middle. From germline, CDR1 is MDHEN and CDR2 SYDVKM. The CDR3 spans 15 residues. The CDR3 DNA reads as TGTGCCAGCAGTTCTCCCGGGACCACCCCCTACGAGCAGTACTTC. This sequence encodes CASSSPGTTPYEQYF. The whole variable domain, filled in from reference TRBV28 and TRBJ2-7, reads DVKVTQSSRYLVKRTGEKVFLECVQDMDHENMFWYRQDPGLGLRLIYFSYDVKMKEKGDIPEGYSVSREKKERFSLILESASTNQTSMYLCASSSPGTTPYEQYFGPGTRLTVT.

This clonotype showed up just a few times. V and J are TRBV6-2 or TRBV6-3 and TRBJ1-1; D is unresolved. The germline CDR1 and CDR2 sequences are MNHEY and SVGEGT. V lost 0 bases to trimming and J lost 1 base, with 12 bases between them. The length of the CDR3 is 16 residues. In DNA, the CDR3 is TGTGCCAGCAGTTACTCGAGAGGGTCCGGGAACACTGAAGCTTTCTTT. It is translated as CASSYSRGSGNTEAFF.

The chain links TRBV7-2 to TRBJ2-7; 10 bases match TRBD1. The CDR3 sequence is 15 residues long. J gave up 5 bases and V 6 bases, and 10 bases lay outside the gene matches. CDR1 is SGHTA and CDR2 is FQGNSA in the germline V gene. The CDR3, as DNA: TGTGCCAGCAGGGACCGGGACAGGGGAATCCACGAGCAGTACTTC. Residues: CASRDRDRGIHEQYF. The complete variable domain, with remaining parts taken from reference TRBV7-2 and TRBJ2-7, reads GAGVSQSPSNKVTEKGKDVELRCDPISGHTALYWYRQSLGQGLEFLIYFQGNSAPDKSGLPSDRFSAERTGGSVSTLTIQRTQQEDSAVYLCASRDRDRGIHEQYFGPGTRLTVT.

This clonotype appeared a few times. The chain joins TRBV15 to TRBJ1-2; 9 positions match TRBD1. CDR1 LNHNV and CDR2 YYDKDF come from the germline V gene (reference sequence). Trimming took 7 bases from V and 4 from J; bases not matched to a gene: 7. CDR3 length: 14 amino acids. CDR3 sequence reads: CATTRDRVAYGYTF. In nucleotides, the CDR3 is TGTGCCACCACCCGGGACAGGGTGGCCTATGGCTACACCTTC.

In its sample, this clonotype was seen a few times. V gene TRBV2 combines with J gene TRBJ1-1; unclear D gene. The germline gives CDR1 SNHLY, CDR2 FYNNEI. V lost 10 bases and J 0 bases, leaving 15 bases between the germline ends. This CDR3 contains 14 residues. CDR3 amino acids: CATPPEWVNTEAFF. CDR3 nucleotides: TGTGCCACCCCGCCAGAGTGGGTGAACACTGAAGCTTTCTTT.

The table lists this clonotype with a few counts. The chain recombines TRBV19 with TRBJ1-1; D is uncertain. The CDR3 contains 14 residues. The germline gives CDR1 LNHDA, CDR2 SQIVND (reference sequence). Trimming removed 4 bases at V and 1 base at J, with 10 bases between. In DNA, the CDR3 is TGTGCCAGTAGTACCCACCCAGCGAACACTGAAGCTTTCTTT. Translated, it gives CASSTHPANTEAFF.

The V gene is TRBV20-1, the J gene TRBJ2-7; D is uncertain. The ends were cut back, 1 base at V and 2 bases at J, with 9 bases in the middle. From germline, CDR1 is DFQATT and CDR2 SNEGSKA (reference sequence). This CDR3 contains 13 residues. DNA of the CDR3: TGCAGTGCTAGAGCTTTTGGGGCCTACGAGCAGTACTTC. It encodes CSARAFGAYEQYF.

This clonotype was counted between two and nine times. J is TRBJ1-5 and V is TRBV12-5, with 8 nucleotides matching TRBD1. The CDR3 is 15 residues long. Germline CDR1 is LGHNT and CDR2 is FRNRAP. V dropped 5 bases and J dropped 2; count of bases not matched to a gene: 5. CDR3 in DNA: TGTGCTAGTGGTCGCTCAGGGGGCGGCAATCAGCCCCAGCATTTT. Translation gives CASGRSGGGNQPQHF.

A note on this clonotype: This sequence may be a read error, since a much larger clone differs from it by one base. The chain combines TRBV20-1 with TRBJ2-7; 7 positions agree with TRBD1. The germline V gene encodes CDR1 DFQATT and CDR2 SNEGSKA (reference sequence). The CDR3 contains 17 residues. V shed 1 base, J shed 2 bases, and the junction held 14 bases outside the gene matches. The CDR3: CSARVGGRLWLPYEQYF. The DNA for the CDR3 is TGCAGTGCTAGAGTAGGGGGCAGACTGTGGCTACCCTACGAGCAGTACTTC.

The J gene is TRBJ2-2, the V gene TRBV24-1, with 9 bases matching TRBD1. The CDR3 covers 18 residues. V was pared by 5 bases and J by 0 bases, with 9 bases of the junction left unmatched. In germline, CDR1 is KGHDR, CDR2 SFDVKD. Here the CDR3 DNA reads TGTGCCACCAGTGGGCACCCGGGGACAGGGACGAACACCGGGGAGCTGTTTTTT. The encoded protein is CATSGHPGTGTNTGELFF.

The chain combines TRBV10-3 with TRBJ1-1, with TRBD1 matching 7 bases. V dropped 3 bases and J dropped 5; count of bases not matched to a gene: 9. Germline CDR1 ENHRY, CDR2 SYGVKD. This CDR3 comprises 15 residues. The CDR3 bases are TGTGCCATCAGTGAAAGACAGGGACTGGGGACTGAAGCTTTCTTT. Its translation is CAISERQGLGTEAFF.

Many counts were recorded for this clonotype. The V and J genes are TRBV28 and TRBJ2-7; D possibly corresponds to TRBD1 (6 bases). CDR1 is MDHEN, CDR2 SYDVKM, per germline. The CDR3 length is 14 residues. Deletions cut 4 bases from V and 2 bases from J, with 12 bases between. The CDR3 DNA reads TGTGCCAGCAGTTCAGGGGCACCACCCTACGAGCAGTACTTC. Residues: CASSSGAPPYEQYF.

This clonotype was observed a single time. The J gene is TRBJ1-2, the V gene TRBV4-2; D is uncertain. Germline CDR1 LGHNA, CDR2 YNFKEQ. V was shortened by 0 bases and J by 1 base, with 6 bases between the two germline ends. The CDR3 extends over 14 amino acids. CDR3 DNA: TGTGCCAGCAGCCAAGATAACAATAACTATGGCTACACCTTC. This encodes CASSQDNNNYGYTF.

V usage is TRBV11-1 and J usage is TRBJ1-1; 8 nucleotides match TRBD1. Germline values: CDR1 SGHAT, CDR2 FQDESV (reference sequence). There are 14 residues in the CDR3. J lost 1 base, V lost 5 bases, and 3 bases had no gene match. CDR3 region: CASSKGTGNTEAFF. As DNA, the CDR3 is TGTGCCAGCAGCAAAGGGACAGGGAACACTGAAGCTTTCTTT.

This chain links TRBV10-3 with TRBJ2-3, with D perhaps given as TRBD1 or TRBD2 (5 bases each). V lost 4 bases and J 3 bases, leaving 17 bases between the germline ends. CDR1 is ENHRY and CDR2 is SYGVKD in the germline V gene. CDR3 length: 16 amino acids. CDR3 sequence reads: CAISGWIAEGTDTQYF. DNA of the CDR3: TGTGCCATCAGTGGTTGGATTGCTGAGGGGACAGATACGCAGTATTTT.

This chain connects TRBV6-1 to TRBJ2-1; no clear D gene. With 6 bases removed from V and 2 bases from J, the gap between germline ends came to 14 bases. Germline-derived CDR1 and CDR2 are MNHNS and SASEGT. This CDR3 contains 15 residues. The CDR3 DNA is TGTGCCAGCAGCCGTGCAGTAGCCACCTACAATGAGCAGTTCTTC. Translating gives CASSRAVATYNEQFF.

The chain recombines TRBV7-3 with TRBJ1-2; D not resolved. V lost 1 base to trimming and J lost 8 bases, with 17 bases between them. Looked up from germline, CDR1 is SGHTA and CDR2 is FQGTGA. This CDR3 is built from 15 residues. The DNA of the CDR3 is TGTGCCAGCAGCTTAAAGGGAGGAGGAGGCGGAGGCTACACCTTC. Translating gives CASSLKGGGGGGYTF. Full variable domain (rest looked up from reference TRBV7-3 and TRBJ1-2): GAGVSQTPSNKVTEKGKYVELRCDPISGHTALYWYRQSLGQGPEFLIYFQGTGAADDSGLPNDRFFAVRPEGSVSTLKIQRTERGDSAVYLCASSLKGGGGGGYTFGSGTRLTVV.

In this sample, this clonotype turned up many times. The CDR3 here is CASSYSSSSYEQYF. In DNA, the CDR3 is TGTGCCAGCAGTTACTCTTCTAGCTCCTACGAGCAGTACTTC. V gene TRBV6-6 combines with J gene TRBJ2-7, with D hard to call. CDR3 length: 14 residues. Germline CDR1 MNHNY, CDR2 SVGAGI (reference sequence). The V gene lost 0 bases and the J gene lost 0 bases, with 6 bases spanning the gap.